The 24 T cell receptor beta chains below come from one sample, sequenced in a study of blood T cell repertoires in COVID-19. The data were produced by immunoSEQ multiplex PCR, yet TCRdb's version contains in-frame clones alone and is incomplete. The table has roughly 160,000 clones, over 80% seen once. Input material: peripheral blood. The source of these receptors is a woman between 55 and 75 years old with acute or convalescent COVID-19.

The gene calls are TRBV5-1 and TRBJ1-1, with D perhaps TRBD1 (6 bases). Germline V CDR1 and CDR2: SGHRS, YFSETQ. The CDR3 is 14 amino acids. V was shortened by 0 bases and J by 3 bases, with 9 bases between the two germline ends. Here the CDR3 DNA reads TGCGCCAGCAGCTTGGCGGGGGGGCACACTGAAGCTTTCTTT. Amino acids: CASSLAGGHTEAFF.

This rearrangement joins TRBV11-2 to TRBJ1-2; perhaps TRBD1 as D (5 bases). Between the trimmed V and J ends, which lost 1 base and 3 bases, there was a span of 12 bases. Germline-derived CDR1 and CDR2 are SGHAT and FQNNGV. CDR3 length: 15 amino acids. DNA of the CDR3: TGTGCCAGCAGCTTAGGTCCAGGGCCTGACTATGGCTACACCTTC. It is translated as CASSLGPGPDYGYTF.

The CDR3 protein is CASSLGAGSNEKLFF. The CDR3 nucleotides read TGTGCCAGCAGCTTAGGAGCAGGGTCTAATGAAAAACTGTTTTTT. This chain links TRBV7-9 with TRBJ1-4, with D possibly TRBD1 on 5 matching bases. The ends were cut back, 1 base at V and 3 bases at J, with 9 bases in the middle. Germline V CDR1 and CDR2: SEHNR, FQNEAQ (reference sequence). The CDR3 is 15 amino acids. The full variable domain, with the rest looked up from reference TRBV7-9 and TRBJ1-4, is DTGVSQNPRHKITKRGQNVTFRCDPISEHNRLYWYRQTLGQGPEFLTYFQNEAQLEKSRLLSDRFSAERPKGSFSTLEIQRTEQGDSAMYLCASSLGAGSNEKLFFGSGTQLSVL.

This sequence joins TRBV2 and TRBJ2-6; D possibly corresponds to TRBD2 (6 bases). CDR3 size: 18 residues. Trimming took off 6 bases at V and 0 bases at J, with 18 bases between the two ends. Germline CDR1 and CDR2: SNHLY and FYNNEI. DNA of the CDR3: TGTGCCAGCAGGGCGGCAGGGACTTACTTCTCTGGGGCCAACGTCCTGACTTTC. It codes for CASRAAGTYFSGANVLTF.

The V gene is TRBV6-5, the J gene TRBJ2-3, with D perhaps matching TRBD2 (6 bases). Germline V gene lookup returns CDR1 MNHEY and CDR2 SVGAGI. V was cut by 6 bases and J by 2 bases, with 15 bases left in between. The CDR3 has 15 amino acids. This CDR3 reads CASSHLASFTDTQYF. In nucleotides, the CDR3 is TGTGCCAGCAGCCACCTAGCGTCCTTCACAGATACGCAGTATTTT.

A single count supports this clone. V gene TRBV18 combines with J gene TRBJ2-2; 7 nucleotides agree with TRBD1. From germline, CDR1 is KGHSH and CDR2 LQKENI. V lost 3 bases, J lost 1 base, and 5 bases stayed unmatched. The CDR3 extends over 16 amino acids. CDR3 bases: TGTGCCAGCTCACCGGGACAGATCTTGAACACCGGGGAGCTGTTTTTT. Protein: CASSPGQILNTGELFF.

This chain links TRBV7-9 with TRBJ1-6, with 8 bases that match TRBD1. V lost 5 bases and J lost 6; bases outside the gene matches: 6. CDR1 is SEHNR, CDR2 FQNEAQ, per germline (reference sequence). This CDR3 has 15 residues. Written as DNA, the CDR3 is TGTGCCAGCAGCCCGCTGGACAGGGTTAATTCACCCCTCCACTTT. Translating it yields CASSPLDRVNSPLHF.

This sequence joins TRBV5-1 and TRBJ1-1, with D uncertain. Trimming took off 0 bases at V and 6 bases at J, with 12 bases between the two ends. CDR3 length: 14 residues. Germline V gene lookup returns CDR1 SGHRS and CDR2 YFSETQ. Written as DNA, the CDR3 is TGCGCCAGCAGCTTGGCCTCGGGTCCCTCTGAAGCTTTCTTT. This gives the protein CASSLASGPSEAFF.

V is TRBV10-3 and J is TRBJ1-5; maybe TRBD1 (5 bases). Trimming took off 4 bases at V and 5 bases at J, with 9 bases between the two ends. This CDR3 is built from 13 residues. Looked up from germline, CDR1 is ENHRY and CDR2 is SYGVKD. This CDR3 reads CAISVGGDQPQHF. In DNA, the CDR3 is TGTGCCATCAGTGTGGGGGGGGATCAGCCCCAGCATTTT.

The chain couples TRBV5-1 to TRBJ1-2; TRBD1 is a possible D gene (6 bases). Per the germline V gene, CDR1 is SGHRS and CDR2 is YFSETQ. This CDR3 spans 14 amino acids. The V end lost 3 bases, the J end lost 0 bases, and 9 bases lay between the germline ends. CDR3 residues: CASSSQGSNYGYTF. DNA of the CDR3: TGCGCCAGCAGCTCCCAGGGGTCTAACTATGGCTACACCTTC.

The chain recombines TRBV25-1 with TRBJ1-1, with a tentative D call TRBD1 (5 bases). Germline V CDR1 and CDR2: MGHDK, SYGVNS. The CDR3 length is 14 residues. The V end was cut by 2 bases, the J end by 4 bases, with 11 bases between. CDR3 amino acids: CASSEPGRGTEAFF. In DNA form, the CDR3 reads TGTGCCAGCAGTGAACCGGGGCGGGGCACTGAAGCTTTCTTT.

The J gene is TRBJ2-7, the V gene TRBV9; D gene ambiguous. The CDR3 runs to 16 residues. CDR1 is SGDLS, CDR2 YYNGEE, per germline. The V gene lost 0 bases and the J gene lost 3 bases, with 16 bases spanning the gap. The CDR3 loop reads CASSVDVSDLIYEQYF. CDR3 nucleotides: TGTGCCAGCAGCGTAGACGTGTCAGATTTAATCTACGAGCAGTACTTC. Drawing the rest from reference TRBV9 and TRBJ2-7, the complete variable domain is DSGVTQTPKHLITATGQRVTLRCSPRSGDLSVYWYQQSLDQGLQFLIQYYNGEERAKGNILERFSAQQFPDLHSELNLSSLELGDSALYFCASSVDVSDLIYEQYFGPGTRLTVT.

The chain employs TRBV4-1 and TRBJ1-1; possible D gene TRBD1, 5 bases. Per the germline V gene, CDR1 is MGHRA and CDR2 is YSYEKL. V was shortened by 1 base and J by 8 bases, with 14 bases between the two germline ends. This CDR3 comprises 14 residues. CDR3 in amino acids: CASSQGPGWSEAFF. CDR3 DNA: TGCGCCAGCAGCCAAGGTCCAGGGTGGTCAGAAGCTTTCTTT.

This clone was observed a handful of times. The chain joins TRBV28 to TRBJ1-2; no clear D. The CDR3 is made up of 12 amino acids. From germline, CDR1 is MDHEN and CDR2 SYDVKM. Between the trimmed V and J ends, which lost 4 bases and 5 bases, there was a span of 8 bases. This CDR3 reads CASSYQLYGYTF. CDR3 coding DNA: TGTGCCAGCAGTTACCAGTTGTATGGCTACACCTTC.

The V gene is TRBV5-1, the J gene TRBJ2-7, with 8 bases aligning to TRBD2. J lost 7 bases, V lost 4 bases, and 10 bases had no gene match. CDR3 length: 14 amino acids. CDR1 is SGHRS and CDR2 is YFSETQ in the germline V gene. DNA of the CDR3: TGCGCCAGCAGCGACTTAGCGGGGAGTCGGGAGCAGTACTTC. Protein sequence: CASSDLAGSREQYF.

The chain joins TRBV29-1 to TRBJ2-7, with TRBD1 identical over 9 bases. The CDR3 is made up of 14 amino acids. V lost 7 bases, J lost 2 bases, and 9 bases stayed unmatched. Per germline, CDR1 SQVTM and CDR2 ANQGSEA. CDR3 bases: TGCAGCGGAACCGGGACAGGGACTCCCTACGAGCAGTACTTC. Its protein product is CSGTGTGTPYEQYF.

The V and J genes are TRBV14 and TRBJ1-2, with D possibly TRBD1 on 5 matching bases. With 0 bases removed from V and 6 bases from J, the gap between germline ends came to 11 bases. There are 14 residues in the CDR3. Per germline, CDR1 SGHDN and CDR2 FVKESK. DNA for the CDR3: TGTGCCAGCAGCCAAGAGGGGGGGTATAATGGCTACACCTTC. Translated, it gives CASSQEGGYNGYTF.

This chain connects TRBV6-5 to TRBJ2-7; no firm D call. V was shortened by 8 bases and J by 0 bases, with 11 bases between the two germline ends. The CDR3 sequence is 13 residues long. CDR1 is MNHEY, CDR2 SVGAGI, per germline. CDR3 nucleotides: TGTGCCAGCGACCAACAGAACTCCTACGAGCAGTACTTC. This gives the protein CASDQQNSYEQYF.

The chain links TRBV20-1 to TRBJ1-2; D unresolved. V lost 6 bases to trimming and J lost 7 bases, with 12 bases between them. Per the germline V gene, CDR1 is DFQATT and CDR2 is SNEGSKA (reference sequence). This CDR3 region has 11 residues. In DNA, the CDR3 is TGCAGTGCATGGGCGGGTCCTGGCTACACCTTC. Encoded protein: CSAWAGPGYTF.

This clone has a handful of counts. CDR3 sequence reads: CASSQTGTSGGLRDEQYF. CDR3 bases: TGTGCCAGCAGCCAGACCGGGACTAGCGGGGGGTTGAGGGACGAGCAGTACTTC. The chain carries TRBV3-1 (or the pseudogene TRBV3-2) and TRBJ2-7; 15 bases match TRBD2. Unmatched junction bases numbered 11, after V lost 3 bases and J lost 5 bases. The germline V gene has CDR1 LGHDT and CDR2 YNNKEL (reference sequence). The CDR3 is 18 residues long.

The chain uses TRBV6-1 and TRBJ1-1, with TRBD1 matching 12 bases. V was clipped by 6 bases and J by 4 bases; unmatched bases: 6. This CDR3 is built from 15 residues. Germline loops: CDR1 MNHNS, CDR2 SASEGT. The CDR3, as DNA: TGTGCCAGCAGCGTTCCGGGACAGGGGGCCACTGAAGCTTTCTTT. Translating gives CASSVPGQGATEAFF.

The chain links TRBV6-5 to TRBJ1-4; 9 bases align to TRBD1. CDR3 size: 12 residues. Trimming at V came to 7 bases and at J to 8 bases, leaving 2 bases not matched to a gene. Germline values: CDR1 MNHEY, CDR2 SVGAGI. The CDR3 loop is CASTGTGEKLFF. Here the CDR3 DNA reads TGTGCCAGCACCGGGACAGGGGAAAAACTGTTTTTT.

The chain uses TRBV7-2 and TRBJ2-5, with TRBD2 matching over 7 bases. With 4 bases clipped from V and 1 base from J, the junction kept 3 bases outside the gene matches. In germline, CDR1 is SGHTA, CDR2 FQGNSA. CDR3 length: 14 residues. CDR3 loop: CASSYQRGQETQYF. In DNA form, the CDR3 reads TGTGCCAGCAGCTACCAGCGGGGCCAAGAGACCCAGTACTTC.

This rearrangement joins TRBV18 to TRBJ2-7, with 8 bases identical to TRBD1. From germline, CDR1 is KGHSH and CDR2 LQKENI. This CDR3 spans 14 amino acids. The ends lost 6 bases at V and 7 bases at J; junction bases unmatched: 11. CDR3 sequence: CASSFDRGLGEQYF. The CDR3 nucleotides are TGTGCCAGCTCCTTTGACAGGGGCCTGGGGGAGCAGTACTTC.